The source of this T cell receptor (beta chain) is a study of Ad26.COV2.S vaccination and SARS-CoV-2 variants. The wider study: The donor was enrolled in the Ad26.COV2.S arm of the COV1001 trial. Dosing was one shot or two shots 56 days apart.

The study's findings and limits: Breadth and depth estimates from TCRs may understate total T cell responses.

With respect to this clone: The antigen is not known.

Assay used: immunoSEQ multiplex PCR; TCRdb lists only in-frame clones, some missing. The sample includes about 680,000 clones, around 90% of them seen just once. Treatment: 15 to 20 received Ad26.COV2.S at low or high dose, single or two shots; several received placebo; per-sample allocation not given. Sample collection was performed on day 63 after the first vaccine or placebo injection. Whoever gave the sample was an adult aged 18-55 years in Boston. The J segment lost 10 bases and the V segment lost 0 bases, leaving 5 bases of the junction unmatched. Germline CDR1 SGHRS, CDR2 YFSETQ. The CDR3 totals 14 residues.

This TCR was sampled from a person aged 18-65 years who received the Ad26.COV2.S COVID-19 vaccine or a placebo. Sample: peripheral blood, taken in a trial of Ad26.COV2.S vaccine versus placebo. This chain connects TRBV5-1 to TRBJ1-1, with 11 bases identical to TRBD1. This chain's CDR3 is CASSLGTGGIPAFF. CDR3 in DNA: TGCGCCAGCAGCTTGGGGACAGGGGGCATCCCAGCTTTCTTT.